Listed below are T cell receptor beta chains from one sample, sequenced in a study of early T cells in non-severe SARS-CoV-2 infection. TCRdb re-derived calls from the 5' RACE reads in MiXCR, one entry per CDR3 protein. This table has under 90,000 distinct CDR3 sequences, 13% appearing once. The sample taken for sequencing was whole blood. The receptors were gathered from an adult who was a healthcare worker with PCR-confirmed SARS-CoV-2 infection or an uninfected control (not recorded which). Both conserved end residues are part of each CDR3. D genes are given only for firm matches. Rows give clone size only sometimes, using once, few, many, or a class for an expanded clone.

j_gene | abundance | v_gene | d_gene | CDR3aa | CDR3nt
TRBJ2-5 | NA | TRBV5-1 | TRBD1 | CASSARTGGETQYF | TGCGCCAGCAGCGCAAGGACAGGGGGAGAGACCCAGTACTTC
TRBJ2-2 | few | TRBV15 | NA | CATTWGNTGELFF | TGTGCCACAACATGGGGGAACACCGGGGAGCTGTTTTTT
TRBJ1-1 | once | TRBV12-3/TRBV12-4 | NA | CASSYGLNTEAFF | TGTGCCAGCAGTTATGGCCTGAACACTGAAGCTTTCTTT
TRBJ1-5 | many | TRBV3-1 | NA | CASSLNQDSHQPQHF | TGTGCCAGCAGCCTTAACCAGGACAGCCATCAGCCCCAGCATTTT
TRBJ2-7 | few | TRBV12-3/TRBV12-4 | NA | CASSLERVYEQYF | TGTGCCAGCAGTTTAGAAAGAGTATACGAGCAGTACTTC
TRBJ2-1 | NA | TRBV7-6 | TRBD2 | CASSLVVAGDQFF | TGTGCCAGCAGCTTAGTGGTTGCGGGAGACCAGTTCTTC
TRBJ2-3 | many | TRBV7-3 | TRBD2 | CASSLGTSGRTDTQYF | TGTGCCAGCAGCTTGGGGACTAGCGGCCGCACAGATACGCAGTATTTT
TRBJ2-7 | NA | TRBV28 | NA | CASSSPGAEQYF | TGTGCCAGCAGTTCCCCCGGGGCCGAGCAGTACTTC
TRBJ1-2 | NA | TRBV7-2 | TRBD1 | CASSLTRTGLNYGYTF | TGTGCCAGCAGCTTAACTCGGACAGGGCTTAACTATGGCTACACCTTC
TRBJ1-2 | NA | TRBV18 | TRBD1 | CASSESGTAANYGYTF | TGTGCCAGCTCAGAGTCCGGGACAGCGGCTAACTATGGCTACACCTTC
TRBJ2-1 | many | TRBV6-6 | TRBD2 | CASTSAGGPYNEQFF | TGTGCCAGCACCTCCGCGGGGGGGCCCTACAATGAGCAGTTCTTC
TRBJ2-3 | NA | TRBV29-1 | TRBD1 | CSVEGEDRDEDTQYF | TGCAGCGTTGAAGGGGAGGACAGGGACGAAGATACGCAGTATTTT
TRBJ2-3 | few | TRBV29-1 | NA | CSVVPGTDTQYF | TGCAGCGTTGTTCCTGGGACAGATACGCAGTATTTT
TRBJ2-3 | NA | TRBV11-2 | NA | CASSQSREDTQYF | TGTGCCAGCAGCCAGTCGAGGGAAGATACGCAGTATTTT
TRBJ1-1 | many | TRBV13 | NA | CASSPDGAGQNTEAFF | TGTGCCAGCAGCCCCGATGGGGCGGGCCAGAACACTGAAGCTTTCTTT
TRBJ2-3 | NA | TRBV18 | NA | CASSPWGSTDTQYF | TGTGCCAGCTCACCATGGGGGAGCACAGATACGCAGTATTTT
TRBJ2-3 | few | TRBV27 | TRBD2 | CASSTRTSGSIGTDTQYF | TGTGCCAGCAGTACCCGGACTAGCGGGAGTATTGGCACAGATACGCAGTATTTT
TRBJ2-1 | NA | TRBV9 | TRBD2 | CASSVGSGGKNEQFF | TGTGCCAGCAGCGTAGGAAGCGGGGGGAAGAATGAGCAGTTCTTC
TRBJ1-5 | few | TRBV6-2/TRBV6-3 | NA | CASRGVDQPQHF | TGTGCCAGCCGCGGGGTCGATCAGCCCCAGCATTTT
TRBJ2-7 | NA | TRBV7-9 | NA | CASSPDSTIGYEQYF | TGTGCCAGCAGCCCGGACAGTACCATCGGCTACGAGCAGTACTTC
TRBJ2-7 | few | TRBV3-1 | NA | CAAEGRGSSYEQYF | TGTGCCGCCGAGGGGCGGGGCAGCTCCTACGAGCAGTACTTC
TRBJ1-4 | few | TRBV28 | NA | CASLGGGNEKLFF | TGTGCCAGCCTAGGCGGGGGGAATGAAAAACTGTTTTTT
TRBJ1-5 | NA | TRBV27 | NA | CASRNPGPNQPQHF | TGTGCCAGCAGAAATCCGGGACCCAATCAGCCCCAGCATTTT
TRBJ2-1 | few | TRBV3-1 | TRBD2 | CASSQEAGRAGGQFF | TGTGCCAGCAGCCAAGAGGCTGGGCGAGCGGGGGGGCAGTTCTTC
TRBJ2-7 | few | TRBV27 | NA | CASSPTGKGPYEQYF | TGTGCCAGCAGTCCGACAGGAAAGGGACCCTACGAGCAGTACTTC
TRBJ2-2 | few | TRBV7-6 | NA | CASSLGVIRQPNTGELFF | TGTGCCAGCAGCTTAGGGGTCATCCGACAGCCGAACACCGGGGAGCTGTTTTTT
TRBJ2-2 | NA | TRBV20-1 | TRBD2 | CSARDWASGSSGELFF | TGCAGTGCTAGAGATTGGGCTAGCGGGAGCTCCGGGGAGCTGTTTTTT
TRBJ2-5 | NA | TRBV29-1 | NA | CSVLRRPQETQYF | TGCAGCGTTTTGAGGCGGCCTCAAGAGACCCAGTACTTC
TRBJ2-1 | few | TRBV11-2 | NA | CASSLIRYNEQFF | TGTGCCAGCAGCTTGATAAGGTACAATGAGCAGTTCTTC
TRBJ1-1 | NA | TRBV5-1 | NA | CASSLAKDTEAFF | TGCGCCAGCAGCTTGGCCAAAGACACTGAAGCTTTCTTT
TRBJ2-3 | NA | TRBV28 | NA | CASSARGPIPTDTQYF | TGTGCCAGCAGCGCCCGGGGACCCATCCCCACAGATACGCAGTATTTT
TRBJ1-4 | NA | TRBV20-1 | NA | CSARGGTYEKLFF | TGCAGTGCCAGGGGAGGTACTTATGAAAAACTGTTTTTT
TRBJ1-2 | few | TRBV7-9 | NA | CASSNLRTGEFYGYTF | TGTGCCAGCAGCAATCTCCGGACGGGAGAATTCTATGGCTACACCTTC
TRBJ2-5 | many | TRBV2 | NA | CASGRTHVQKETQYF | TGTGCCAGCGGCAGGACGCACGTCCAGAAAGAGACCCAGTACTTC
TRBJ1-1 | NA | TRBV11-2 | NA | CASSLDRVEAFF | TGTGCCAGCAGCTTAGATCGGGTGGAAGCTTTCTTT
TRBJ2-2 | few | TRBV2 | NA | CASRGVAGELFF | TGTGCCAGCAGGGGAGTTGCCGGGGAGCTGTTTTTT
TRBJ1-2 | many | TRBV5-5 | NA | CASSLNADGYTF | TGTGCCAGCAGCTTGAATGCGGATGGCTACACCTTC
TRBJ2-2 | NA | TRBV20-1 | TRBD2 | CSTRLAGDPPNTGELFF | TGCAGCACTAGACTAGCGGGGGACCCGCCGAACACCGGGGAGCTGTTTTTT
TRBJ1-2 | NA | TRBV5-6 | TRBD1 | CASSWDRANYGYTF | TGTGCCAGCAGCTGGGACAGGGCTAACTATGGCTACACCTTC
TRBJ1-2 | few | TRBV5-1 | NA | CASSHSLNYGYTF | TGCGCCAGCAGCCATAGTCTTAACTATGGCTACACCTTC
TRBJ1-3 | NA | TRBV20-1 | NA | CSASNAARNTIYF | TGCAGTGCCTCAAACGCGGCGCGCAACACCATATATTTT
TRBJ2-3 | NA | TRBV7-2 | TRBD2 | CASSSGTSGGITQYF | TGTGCCAGCAGCTCCGGGACTAGCGGGGGCATTACGCAGTATTTT
TRBJ1-2 | NA | TRBV20-1 | TRBD1 | CSADQTGKGYTF | TGCAGTGCGGACCAGACAGGGAAGGGCTACACCTTC
TRBJ2-1 | NA | TRBV7-9 | NA | CASSLWQEMGNEQFF | TGTGCCAGCAGCTTATGGCAGGAGATGGGCAATGAGCAGTTCTTC
TRBJ1-1 | few | TRBV27 | NA | CASSYKMNTEAFF | TGTGCCAGCAGCTATAAGATGAACACTGAAGCTTTCTTT
TRBJ2-7 | few | TRBV2 | NA | CASSGLASEQYF | TGTGCCAGCAGTGGGCTAGCAAGCGAGCAGTACTTC
TRBJ1-4 | many | TRBV12-3/TRBV12-4 | NA | CASGGEDEKLFF | TGTGCCAGCGGGGGTGAAGATGAAAAACTGTTTTTT
TRBJ1-2 | NA | TRBV7-6 | NA | CASSDGVNYGYTF | TGTGCCAGCAGCGATGGGGTTAACTATGGCTACACCTTC
TRBJ1-1 | few | TRBV9 | NA | CASSIDGGGTEAFF | TGTGCCAGCAGCATAGACGGAGGGGGCACTGAAGCTTTCTTT
TRBJ2-3 | many | TRBV12-3/TRBV12-4 | TRBD1 | CASSSGTANPETDTQYF | TGTGCCAGCAGTTCCGGGACAGCAAACCCCGAAACAGATACGCAGTATTTT
TRBJ1-5 | many | TRBV6-5 | NA | CASSGGVNQPQHF | TGTGCCAGCTCCGGGGGGGTCAATCAGCCCCAGCATTTT
TRBJ1-6 | many | TRBV29-1 | NA | CSVKTGSTNNSPLHF | TGCAGCGTGAAAACAGGGTCTACAAATAATTCACCCCTCCACTTT
TRBJ2-3 | many | TRBV6-6 | TRBD2 | CASREGTDTQYF | TGTGCCAGCCGGGAGGGAACAGATACGCAGTATTTT